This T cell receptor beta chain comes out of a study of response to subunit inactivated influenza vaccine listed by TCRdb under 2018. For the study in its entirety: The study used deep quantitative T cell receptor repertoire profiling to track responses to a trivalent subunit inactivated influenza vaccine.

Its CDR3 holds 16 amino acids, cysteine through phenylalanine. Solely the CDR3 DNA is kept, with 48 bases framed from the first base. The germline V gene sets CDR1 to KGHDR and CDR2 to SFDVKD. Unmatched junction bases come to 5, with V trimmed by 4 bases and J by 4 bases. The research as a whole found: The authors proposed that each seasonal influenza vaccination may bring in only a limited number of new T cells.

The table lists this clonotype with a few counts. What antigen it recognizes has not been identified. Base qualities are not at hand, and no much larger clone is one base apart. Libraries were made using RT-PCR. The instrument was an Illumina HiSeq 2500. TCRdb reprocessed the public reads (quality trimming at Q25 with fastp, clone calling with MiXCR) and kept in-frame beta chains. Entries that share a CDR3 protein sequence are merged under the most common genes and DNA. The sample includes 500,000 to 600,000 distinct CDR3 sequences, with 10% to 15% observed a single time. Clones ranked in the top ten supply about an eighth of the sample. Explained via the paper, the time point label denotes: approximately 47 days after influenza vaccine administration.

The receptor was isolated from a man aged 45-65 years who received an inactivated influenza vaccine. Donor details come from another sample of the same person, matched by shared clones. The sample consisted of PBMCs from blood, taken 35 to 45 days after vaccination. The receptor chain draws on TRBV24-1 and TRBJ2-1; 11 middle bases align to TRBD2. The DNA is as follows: TGTGCCACCAGTGACCCGACTAGCGGGGATTACAATGAGCAGTTCTTC. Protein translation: CATSDPTSGDYNEQFF.